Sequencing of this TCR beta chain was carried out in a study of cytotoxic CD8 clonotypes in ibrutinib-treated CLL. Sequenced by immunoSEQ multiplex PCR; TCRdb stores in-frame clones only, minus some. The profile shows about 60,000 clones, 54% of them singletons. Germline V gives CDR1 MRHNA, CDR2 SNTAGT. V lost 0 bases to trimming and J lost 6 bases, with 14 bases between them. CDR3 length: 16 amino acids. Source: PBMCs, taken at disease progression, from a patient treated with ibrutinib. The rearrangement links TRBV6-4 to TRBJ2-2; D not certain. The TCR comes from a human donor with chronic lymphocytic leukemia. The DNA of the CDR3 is TGTGCCAGCAGTGACTCATGGTCGGGCTCGGCCGGGGAGCTGTTTTTT. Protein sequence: CASSDSWSGSAGELFF.